This T cell receptor (beta chain) was found in a study of T cell repertoires in cytomegalovirus infection. Overall study findings and caveats: HLA-C-restricted CMV clonotypes gave the most frequent clonotype in two of eight donors.

V dropped 5 bases and J dropped 6 bases, with 19 bases sitting between them. CDR3 length: 15 residues. The V gene's germline CDR1 is SGHTA and CDR2 FQGNSA. TCRdb reprocessed the reads via MiXCR and lists one record per CDR3 protein. The sample yields about 310,000 distinct CDR3 sequences, just under 25% seen once. This clonotype came up many times. The antigen remains undetermined. Source: cultured PBMCs, taken from culture after CMV antigen stimulation. This chain joins TRBV7-2 and TRBJ1-1; no clear D gene. The sequence was collected from a human donor in good health (CMV status not recorded). Some clones in this sample may be carry-over from other donors' samples. The CDR3 sequence: CASSPYRNVGAEAFF. The CDR3 DNA follows: TGTGCCAGCAGCCCATACCGGAATGTTGGAGCTGAAGCTTTCTTT.